One and the same sample provided the 24 T cell receptor beta chains below, sequenced in a study of cytomegalovirus exposure and HLA in healthy donors. PCR primers comprised 60 Vbeta and 13 Jbeta primers. TCRdb's copy holds only in-frame clones and misses some; the assay was immunoSEQ multiplex PCR. The data contain fewer than 200,000 clones, 80% of them seen just once; the ten biggest clones take up about 0.7%. The sequencing input was PBMCs. These receptors all stem from a boy aged 5 to 17 in good health and CMV-seronegative.

The chain combines TRBV6-5 with TRBJ1-1; TRBD1 might be the D (5 bases). Deletions cut 2 bases from V and 1 base from J, with 8 bases between. The CDR3 runs to 14 residues. The germline CDR1 and CDR2 sequences are MNHEY and SVGAGI. For the CDR3, the DNA is TGTGCCAGCAGTTACGACAGTCAGAACACTGAAGCTTTCTTT. It translates to CASSYDSQNTEAFF.

V gene TRBV6-5 combines with J gene TRBJ2-7, with 9 bases identical to TRBD1. The germline CDR1 and CDR2 sequences are MNHEY and SVGAGI. Losses at the gene ends were 5 bases for V and 5 bases for J; bases not matched to a gene: 7. This CDR3 is built from 14 residues. CDR3 protein: CASSAGTGSDEQYF. DNA for the CDR3: TGTGCCAGCAGTGCCGGGACAGGGTCGGACGAGCAGTACTTC.

This rearrangement joins TRBV19 to TRBJ1-2; D not resolved. The CDR3 spans 13 residues. The germline gives CDR1 LNHDA, CDR2 SQIVND (reference sequence). V lost 7 bases, J lost 0 bases, and 9 bases lay in between. CDR3 amino acids: CASNASPNYGYTF. The CDR3 coding sequence is TGTGCCAGTAACGCTAGTCCTAACTATGGCTACACCTTC.

As regards this clone: The CDR3 does not close with the conserved phenylalanine or tryptophan, likely indicating a read error. The chain recombines TRBV11-2 with TRBJ1-6; D remains ambiguous. Trimming stripped 4 bases from V and 6 bases from J, with 16 bases between. Germline values: CDR1 SGHAT, CDR2 FQNNGV. This CDR3 contains 16 residues. Here the CDR3 reads CASSSLRTGFNSPLHL. The CDR3 region has the DNA TGTGCCAGCAGCTCTCTCCGTACGGGTTTTAATTCACCCCTCCACCTT.

The chain employs TRBV7-9 and TRBJ1-6; possibly TRBD1 for D (5 bases). Per the germline V gene, CDR1 is SEHNR and CDR2 is FQNEAQ (reference sequence). The CDR3 loop spans 15 amino acids. V lost 5 bases and J 7 bases, leaving 15 bases between the germline ends. The CDR3 nucleotides are TGTGCCAGCAGCGAGGCAGGTCAGGGAAATTCACCCCTCCACTTT. Its protein is CASSEAGQGNSPLHF.

This rearrangement joins TRBV27 to TRBJ1-1, with 7 bases lining up with TRBD1. The CDR3 has 13 residues. J lost 6 bases, V lost 4 bases, and 5 bases had no gene match. Germline V gene data show CDR1 as MNHEY and CDR2 as SMNVEV (reference sequence). The chain's CDR3 is CASSWTGVPEAFF. The CDR3 coding sequence is TGTGCCAGCAGTTGGACAGGAGTCCCTGAAGCTTTCTTT.

The chain links TRBV4-1 to TRBJ2-2; 8 positions match TRBD2. Germline loops: CDR1 MGHRA, CDR2 YSYEKL. Unmatched junction bases numbered 8, after V lost 0 bases and J lost 5 bases. The CDR3 totals 17 residues. The CDR3 coding sequence is TGCGCCAGCAGCCAAGATCCGGGGGGGGGCGCAACCGGGGAGCTGTTTTTT. As protein: CASSQDPGGGATGELFF.

This sequence joins TRBV27 and TRBJ1-6; the D gene is possibly TRBD1 (6 bases). Germline V CDR1 and CDR2: MNHEY, SMNVEV (reference sequence). Trimming removed 2 bases at V and 4 bases at J, with 9 bases between. This CDR3 is built from 15 residues. The CDR3 DNA is TGTGCCAGCAGTTTAACCAGGGGATATAATTCACCCCTCCACTTT. Translation gives CASSLTRGYNSPLHF.

The rearrangement joins TRBV2 to TRBJ2-2, with a weak D call TRBD1 (6 bases). The V end was cut by 6 bases, the J end by 1 base, with 9 bases between. Germline V CDR1 and CDR2: SNHLY, FYNNEI. This CDR3 has 14 residues. The CDR3 nucleotides read TGTGCCAGCAGGGACAGCTTGAACACCGGGGAGCTGTTTTTT. Translation: CASRDSLNTGELFF.

V gene TRBV4-3 combines with J gene TRBJ1-1, with 7 bases lining up with TRBD1. The CDR3 loop spans 15 amino acids. Trimming at V came to 0 bases and at J to 1 base, leaving 2 bases not matched to a gene. CDR1 is LGHNA, CDR2 YSLEER, per germline. The CDR3 DNA sequence: TGCGCCAGCAGCCAAGACACAGGGGAGAACACTGAAGCTTTCTTT. As protein: CASSQDTGENTEAFF.

The V call is TRBV5-1, the J call TRBJ2-1; 12 nucleotides agree with TRBD2. The ends lost 4 bases at V and 1 base at J; junction bases unmatched: 6. From germline, CDR1 is SGHRS and CDR2 YFSETQ. CDR3 length equals 17 residues. CDR3 coding DNA: TGCGCCAGCAGCCCTCCCGGACTAGCGGGGTCCTACAATGAGCAGTTCTTC. This gives the protein CASSPPGLAGSYNEQFF.

This clone was observed a few times. J is TRBJ2-3 and V is TRBV7-6; TRBD1 might be the D (6 bases). This CDR3 has 15 amino acids. Germline V lookup: CDR1 SGHVS, CDR2 FNYEAQ. The V and J ends lost 5 bases and 2 bases respectively, with 14 bases between them. CDR3 coding DNA: TGTGCCAGCAGCCCAGGGGCGGCAGACACAGATACGCAGTATTTT. Its translation: CASSPGAADTDTQYF.

This clone came up a few times. The V call is TRBV29-1, the J call TRBJ1-5; tentatively, D is TRBD1 (5 bases). The CDR3 has 13 residues. CDR1 is SQVTM and CDR2 is ANQGSEA in the germline V gene. V was shortened by 4 bases and J by 1 base, with 8 bases between the two germline ends. The CDR3 bases are TGCAGCGTTGGTGGGGCCAGCAATCAGCCCCAGCATTTT. Encoded protein: CSVGGASNQPQHF.

This chain uses TRBV5-1 with TRBJ1-1; D is uncertain. The CDR3 sequence is 11 residues long. The V end was cut by 3 bases, the J end by 7 bases, with 7 bases between. Germline values: CDR1 SGHRS, CDR2 YFSETQ. CDR3 sequence: CASSYGGEAFF. For the CDR3, the DNA is TGCGCCAGCAGCTACGGTGGTGAAGCTTTCTTT.

The chain has TRBV4-2 and TRBJ2-3, with 7 bases fitting TRBD2. V lost 1 base to trimming and J lost 0 bases; unmatched junction nucleotides: 7. Germline lookup yields CDR1 LGHNA and CDR2 YNFKEQ. The CDR3 spans 17 residues. CDR3 protein: CASSQALAALSTDTQYF. CDR3 coding DNA: TGTGCCAGCAGCCAAGCTCTAGCGGCCCTTAGCACAGATACGCAGTATTTT.

CDR3 amino acids: CSVTGGDGYTF. CDR3 sequence (DNA): TGCAGCGTTACAGGGGGGGATGGCTACACCTTC. The rearrangement uses TRBV29-1 and TRBJ1-2; 8 bases are a match to TRBD1. The germline gives CDR1 SQVTM, CDR2 ANQGSEA. The CDR3 is 11 amino acids. V trimming: 5 bases; J trimming: 6 bases; junction bases outside the gene matches: 2. Variable domain in full (rest from reference TRBV29-1 and TRBJ1-2): SAVISQKPSRDICQRGTSLTIQCQVDSQVTMMFWYRQQPGQSLTLIATANQGSEATYESGFVIDKFPISRPNLTFSTLTVSNMSPEDSSIYLCSVTGGDGYTFGSGTRLTVV.

The V and J genes are TRBV9 and TRBJ1-3; possible D gene TRBD1, 5 bases. CDR1 and CDR2 from the germline V gene are SGDLS and YYNGEE. With 0 bases removed from V and 3 bases from J, the gap between germline ends came to 7 bases. This CDR3 contains 14 residues. CDR3 DNA: TGTGCCAGCAGCGTAGAGGGGTATGGAAACACCATATATTTT. This gives the protein CASSVEGYGNTIYF.

The genes are TRBV5-4 and TRBJ2-2; 13 bases map to TRBD2. The length of the CDR3 is 16 residues. The junction had 6 bases not matched to a gene; V was cut back by 3 bases and J by 7 bases. CDR1 SGHNT and CDR2 YYREEE come from the germline V gene (reference sequence). The CDR3 nucleotides read TGTGCCAGCAGCTCCACTAGCGGGGGGGCCTACGGGGAGCTGTTTTTT. Translation: CASSSTSGGAYGELFF.

On this clone: Its ends do not fully match the called genes, so a read error is possible. The CDR3 spells CANSREVFPTNEKLFF. The CDR3 DNA is TGTGCCAACAGTCGGGAAGTTTTCCCCACTAATGAAAAACTGTTTTTT. V usage is TRBV27 and J usage is TRBJ1-4; D is unclear. There are 16 residues in the CDR3. Germline V gene data show CDR1 as MNHEY and CDR2 as SMNVEV (reference sequence).

V and J are TRBV11-3 and TRBJ2-5; a weak D match, TRBD2 (6 bases). The DNA end is a closer match to TRBJ2-7, so the J assignment may be wrong. The CDR3 has 13 amino acids. Germline lookup yields CDR1 SGHNT and CDR2 YENEEA. CDR3 sequence (DNA): TGTGCCAGCAGCGTAGGAGGGCCGGACGAGCAGTACTTC. Its translation is CASSVGGPDEQYF.

V is TRBV7-2 and J is TRBJ2-7; 10 bases agree with TRBD2. The length of the CDR3 is 16 residues. Germline trimming cut 2 bases from V and 5 bases from J; bases unmatched to any gene: 9. Germline V lookup: CDR1 SGHTA, CDR2 FQGNSA. The CDR3: CASSLKAGGLGNEQYF. The CDR3 DNA follows: TGTGCCAGCAGCTTAAAAGCGGGGGGGCTCGGGAACGAGCAGTACTTC.

The chain carries TRBV11-3 and TRBJ2-7; possible D gene TRBD1, 6 bases. The CDR3 is 16 amino acids. Trimming removed 4 bases from V and 4 bases from J, with 20 bases in between. Germline-derived CDR1 and CDR2 are SGHNT and YENEEA. The CDR3 region has the DNA TGTGCCAGCAGCTCTGGCCCAGGGGAACGAGGGTACGAGCAGTACTTC. Protein sequence: CASSSGPGERGYEQYF.

This clone was seen a single time. Here the CDR3 DNA reads TGCAGCGCCGCGAGACAGGGCGTCCACACTGAAGCTTTCTTT. It specifies CSAARQGVHTEAFF. The gene calls are TRBV29-1 and TRBJ1-1; 7 nucleotides match TRBD1. The CDR3 is made up of 14 amino acids. Germline CDR1 and CDR2: SQVTM and ANQGSEA. V lost 7 bases, J lost 3 bases, and 11 bases stayed unmatched.

This clone was detected once. At one boundary the junction diverges from the germline segment, which might be a read error. The gene calls are TRBV5-1 and TRBJ2-3, with D possibly TRBD2 on 7 matching bases. CDR3 length: 14 residues. The germline CDR1 and CDR2 sequences are SGHRS and YFSETQ. The CDR3 is CASSFGGGEDAQYF. CDR3 bases: TGCGCCAGCAGCTTTGGCGGGGGCGAAGATGCGCAGTATTTT.